Each of the 10 T cell receptor beta chains below was sequenced from the same sample in a study of blood T cell repertoires in COVID-19 (dated by TCRdb to 2018 to 2021). The protocol used for the library was the immunoSEQ multiplex PCR assay. As stored in TCRdb, this immuneACCESS dataset retains in-frame rearrangements with V and J assigned. A fraction of the clones does not appear; measured against another copy, unresolved V genes explain less than half of the discrepancy, and the remainder lacks a known reason. This sample holds about 100,000 clones; 84% were observed only once. Together, the top ten hold about a tenth of the sample. Material: peripheral blood. The receptors originated from a man aged 35 to 55 with active or convalescent COVID-19.

The rearrangement uses TRBV23-1 and TRBJ1-2; the match to TRBD1 covers 10 bases. TRBV23-1 is flagged as an ORF with uncertain function. This CDR3 has 13 amino acids. V shed 5 bases, J shed 10 bases, and the junction held 7 bases outside the gene matches. The CDR3 sequence: CASSWGQGTDYTF. CDR3 DNA sequence: TGCGCCAGCAGTTGGGGACAGGGGACCGACTACACCTTC.

The V call is TRBV2, the J call TRBJ1-1; 9 bases agree with TRBD1. Losses at the gene ends were 8 bases for V and 5 bases for J; bases not matched to a gene: 6. Germline assignment: CDR1 SNHLY and CDR2 FYNNEI. The CDR3 has 13 residues. The DNA of the CDR3 is TGTGCCAGCGAGGGACAGGGTAGGACTGAAGCTTTCTTT. It encodes CASEGQGRTEAFF.

The J gene is TRBJ1-6, the V gene TRBV9; TRBD1 is a possible D gene (6 bases). Germline V gene sequence: CDR1 SGDLS, CDR2 YYNGEE. V dropped 6 bases and J dropped 5 bases, with 15 bases sitting between them. The CDR3 length is 15 residues. This chain's CDR3 is CASNQGGVDNSPLHF. CDR3 DNA: TGTGCCAGCAACCAAGGGGGAGTGGATAATTCACCCCTCCACTTT.

This clone was counted a few times. For the CDR3, the DNA is TGTGCCAGCAGGCGGGATCCCGGCTCCTATAATTCACCCCTCCACTTT. It translates to CASRRDPGSYNSPLHF. V gene TRBV6-4 combines with J gene TRBJ1-6; D is uncertain. CDR1 MRHNA and CDR2 SNTAGT come from the germline V gene. The V gene lost 6 bases and the J gene lost 0 bases, with 12 bases spanning the gap. The CDR3 length is 16 residues.

V and J are TRBV18 and TRBJ1-1, with a tentative D call TRBD1 (6 bases). Trimming removed 0 bases from V and 4 bases from J, with 15 bases in between. Per the germline V gene, CDR1 is KGHSH and CDR2 is LQKENI. This CDR3 comprises 16 residues. The CDR3 DNA is TGTGCCAGCTCACCACCATCGAGGGGGAGTAGCACTGAAGCTTTCTTT. This translates into CASSPPSRGSSTEAFF.

The J gene is TRBJ2-3, the V gene TRBV1; whether TRBD2, the table's D call, matches the DNA was not checked. TRBV1 is a documented pseudogene. This CDR3 has 19 residues. CDR3 DNA sequence: TGCACCAGCAGCCAGGTCGCTAGCGGGGGGGGGATTATCACAGATACGCAGTATTTT. Translation gives CTSSQVASGGGIITDTQYF.

This clone was found a few times. The chain couples TRBV4-3 to TRBJ1-1; D call uncertain. The CDR3 loop spans 13 amino acids. Deletions cut 4 bases from V and 4 bases from J, with 10 bases between. The germline V gene has CDR1 LGHNA and CDR2 YSLEER. In nucleotides, the CDR3 is TGCGCCAGCAGCCCGCAGCGTGGCACTGAAGCTTTCTTT. This codes for CASSPQRGTEAFF.

Written as DNA, the CDR3 is TGTGCCAGCAGCTTGGGGACAGGGTTGACAGATACGCAGTATTTT. This gives the protein CASSLGTGLTDTQYF. The chain employs TRBV13 and TRBJ2-3, with 9 bases fitting TRBD1. The CDR3 loop spans 15 amino acids. J was trimmed by 3 bases and V by 3 bases; bases with no gene match: 4. Per germline, CDR1 PRHDT and CDR2 FYEKMQ (reference sequence).

The chain couples TRBV18 to TRBJ2-1; 10 bases line up with TRBD2. Per the germline V gene, CDR1 is KGHSH and CDR2 is LQKENI. The CDR3 runs to 15 residues. V was pared by 0 bases and J by 9 bases, with 5 bases of the junction left unmatched. DNA for the CDR3: TGTGCCAGCTCACCACCGGAGCGGGGGGGCGGTGAGCAGTTCTTC. This gives the protein CASSPPERGGGEQFF.

The rearrangement links TRBV5-4 to TRBJ2-2; the D gene is possibly TRBD2 (5 bases). Trimming shortened V by 0 bases and J by 0 bases, and 9 bases separated the two germline ends. CDR1 SGHNT and CDR2 YYREEE come from the germline V gene (reference sequence). The CDR3 is 16 amino acids. DNA of the CDR3: TGTGCCAGCAGCTTGGGCGGGCCCGCGAACACCGGGGAGCTGTTTTTT. Its protein is CASSLGGPANTGELFF.